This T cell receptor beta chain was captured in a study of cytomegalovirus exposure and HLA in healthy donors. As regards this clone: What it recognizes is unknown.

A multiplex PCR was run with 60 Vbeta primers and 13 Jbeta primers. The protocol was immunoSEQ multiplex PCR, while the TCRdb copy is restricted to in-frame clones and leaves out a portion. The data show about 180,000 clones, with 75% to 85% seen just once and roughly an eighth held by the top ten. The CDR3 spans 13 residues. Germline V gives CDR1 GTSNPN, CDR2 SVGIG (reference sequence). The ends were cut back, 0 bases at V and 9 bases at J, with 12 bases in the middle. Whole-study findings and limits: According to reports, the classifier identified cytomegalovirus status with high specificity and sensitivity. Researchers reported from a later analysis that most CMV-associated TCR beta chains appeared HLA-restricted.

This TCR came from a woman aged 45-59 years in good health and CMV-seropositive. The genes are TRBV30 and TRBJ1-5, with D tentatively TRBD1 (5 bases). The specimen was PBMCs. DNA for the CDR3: TGTGCCTGGAGTGTGAAGGGGACTGGGCCCCAGCATTTT. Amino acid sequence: CAWSVKGTGPQHF. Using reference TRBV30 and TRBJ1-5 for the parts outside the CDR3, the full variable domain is SQTIHQWPATLVQPVGSPLSLECTVEGTSNPNLYWYRQAAGRGLQLLFYSVGIGQISSEVPQNLSASRPQDRQFILSSKKLLLSDSGFYLCAWSVKGTGPQHFGDGTRLSIL.